The clone carrying this T cell receptor (beta chain) came up many times. What it binds is unknown. The data were obtained in a study of early T cells in non-severe SARS-CoV-2 infection. Study-level background: Unsorted whole-blood RNA was sequenced in bulk, leaving chains unpaired.

Findings and caveats of the study: Matching against VDJdb likely underestimated virus-specific expansions, favoring anti-spike CD8.

V was pared by 4 bases and J by 3 bases, with 27 bases between. This CDR3 contains 19 residues. From germline, CDR1 is MNHGY and CDR2 SVAAGI. Unique molecular identifiers were added to individual cDNA molecules. TCRdb used MiXCR to reprocess the 5' RACE reads, holding one entry per CDR3 protein. This table has about 100,000 distinct CDR3 sequences, 10% to 15% appearing once. The sequence was obtained from an adult who was a healthcare worker with PCR-confirmed SARS-CoV-2 infection or an uninfected control (not recorded which). The gene calls are TRBV6-9 and TRBJ1-2; D gene unclear. The sequencing input was whole blood. Here the CDR3 reads CASSFYGPRHGGFDYGYTF. The CDR3 nucleotides are TGTGCCAGCAGTTTTTATGGGCCTCGACACGGAGGATTCGACTATGGCTACACCTTC.